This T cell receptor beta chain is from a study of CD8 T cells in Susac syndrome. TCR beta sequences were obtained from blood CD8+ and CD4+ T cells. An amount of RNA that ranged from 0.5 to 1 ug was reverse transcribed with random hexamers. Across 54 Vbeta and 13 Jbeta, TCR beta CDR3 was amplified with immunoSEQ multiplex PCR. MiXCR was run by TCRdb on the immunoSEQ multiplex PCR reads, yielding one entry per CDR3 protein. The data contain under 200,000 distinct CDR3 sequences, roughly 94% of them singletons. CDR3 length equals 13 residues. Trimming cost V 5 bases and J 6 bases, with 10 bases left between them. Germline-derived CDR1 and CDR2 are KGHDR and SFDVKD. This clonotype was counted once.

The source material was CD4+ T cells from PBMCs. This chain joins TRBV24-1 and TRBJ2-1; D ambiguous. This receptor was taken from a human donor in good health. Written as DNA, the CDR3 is TGTGCCACCAGTGGCTATACCCCCAATGAGCAGTTCTTC. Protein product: CATSGYTPNEQFF.